The 21 T cell receptor beta chains reported below all come from one sample, sequenced in a study of T cell responses to AZD1222 COVID-19 vaccine. The method was immunoSEQ multiplex PCR; TCRdb's version includes in-frame clones alone and lacks a portion of them. Here the sample spans fewer than 150,000 clones, over 85% being singletons. The material was peripheral blood, obtained on day 0 of AZD1222 vaccination. These receptor sequences come from an adult in good health.

The chain recombines TRBV5-4 with TRBJ2-2; D ambiguous. The CDR3 spans 14 residues. V lost 0 bases, J lost 2 bases, and 5 bases lay in between. In germline, CDR1 is SGHNT, CDR2 YYREEE (reference sequence). This chain's CDR3 is CASSLDHNTGELFF. As DNA, the CDR3 is TGTGCCAGCAGCTTGGATCATAACACCGGGGAGCTGTTTTTT.

This clone was recorded a few times. This rearrangement joins TRBV30 to TRBJ1-6; tentative D call: TRBD1 (6 bases). V lost 5 bases to trimming and J lost 9 bases, with 23 bases between them. The CDR3 runs 16 residues. CDR1 is GTSNPN and CDR2 is SVGIG in the germline V gene (reference sequence). CDR3 bases: TGTGCCTGGGGAGAATCGAGGGGGTACCTAGGTTCACCCCTCCACTTT. It yields the protein CAWGESRGYLGSPLHF.

The chain links TRBV6-5 to TRBJ1-1; D is ambiguous. V dropped 2 bases and J dropped 4 bases, with 11 bases sitting between them. Per the germline V gene, CDR1 is MNHEY and CDR2 is SVGAGI. This CDR3 is built from 14 residues. For the CDR3, the DNA is TGTGCCAGCAGTTACGGCGGGGTTGGCACTGAAGCTTTCTTT. It is translated as CASSYGGVGTEAFF.

The V gene is TRBV28, the J gene TRBJ1-2; D is undetermined. The length of the CDR3 is 13 residues. The germline gives CDR1 MDHEN, CDR2 SYDVKM. V was trimmed by 7 bases and J by 2 bases, leaving 11 bases between them. DNA of the CDR3: TGTGCCAGCACGGGCGGCGGAAACTATGGCTACACCTTC. Translating it yields CASTGGGNYGYTF.

The chain carries TRBV14 and TRBJ1-1, with a possible D match to TRBD1 (5 bases). The CDR3 totals 14 residues. V was shortened by 4 bases and J by 9 bases, with 18 bases between the two germline ends. Germline V gene sequence: CDR1 SGHDN, CDR2 FVKESK. The CDR3 spells CASSPELRAGKAFF. CDR3 nucleotides: TGTGCCAGCAGCCCCGAACTGAGGGCAGGGAAAGCTTTCTTT. Based on the CDR3 plus reference TRBV14 and TRBJ1-1, the full variable domain is EAGVTQFPSHSVIEKGQTVTLRCDPISGHDNLYWYRRVMGKEIKFLLHFVKESKQDESGMPNNRFLAERTGGTYSTLKVQPAELEDSGVYFCASSPELRAGKAFFGQGTRLTVV.

The chain employs TRBV4-2 and TRBJ1-4; a weak D match, TRBD1 (5 bases). The length of the CDR3 is 15 residues. The V gene lost 0 bases and the J gene lost 4 bases, with 9 bases spanning the gap. The germline CDR1 and CDR2 sequences are LGHNA and YNFKEQ. The CDR3 here is CASSQDGRVNEKLFF. The CDR3 DNA is TGTGCCAGCAGCCAAGACGGCAGGGTTAATGAAAAACTGTTTTTT.

The genes are TRBV11-1 and TRBJ1-1; 8 nucleotides line up with TRBD1. Unmatched junction bases numbered 14, after V lost 8 bases and J lost 9 bases. This CDR3 spans 14 amino acids. The V gene's germline CDR1 is SGHAT and CDR2 FQDESV (reference sequence). CDR3 nucleotides: TGTGCCAGCCTTCTAACCCCCGGGACAGGTCAAGCTTTCTTT. It specifies CASLLTPGTGQAFF.

V is TRBV2 and J is TRBJ1-2, with D maybe TRBD1 (5 bases). The CDR3 loop spans 15 amino acids. Germline V lookup: CDR1 SNHLY, CDR2 FYNNEI. Deletions cut 3 bases from V and 4 bases from J, with 15 bases between. This CDR3 is CASSDPRGKVYGYTF. The CDR3 nucleotides read TGTGCCAGCAGTGACCCACGGGGGAAGGTCTATGGCTACACCTTC.

This clone is a singleton in its sample. This chain links TRBV6-1 with TRBJ2-1; 13 nucleotides align to TRBD2. V lost 4 bases to trimming and J lost 6 bases; unmatched junction nucleotides: 15. Germline CDR1 and CDR2: MNHNS and SASEGT. This CDR3 comprises 19 residues. The CDR3 spells CASSGGTSGTLGIFNEQFF. The CDR3 DNA sequence: TGTGCCAGCAGTGGAGGGACTAGCGGGACACTTGGAATTTTCAATGAGCAGTTCTTC.

To note about this clone: No DNA is shown, since the ends of the CDR3 on it are uncertain; the CDR3 is the one TCRdb lists. This chain uses TRBV21-1 with TRBJ1-1; the DNA was not compared with TRBD1, the D call given in the table. TRBV21-1 is a pseudogene. The CDR3 is 17 residues long, counting both termini. CDR3 in amino acids: CASSKVGQGAVLAEAFF.

In DNA, the CDR3 is TGTGCCAGCAGTTACTCGTCAAGGGGCACAGATACGCAGTATTTT. Residues: CASSYSSRGTDTQYF. The chain joins TRBV6-2 or TRBV6-3 to TRBJ2-3; D remains unclear. The CDR3 loop spans 15 amino acids. Germline CDR1 is MNHEY and CDR2 is SVGEGT. V lost 0 bases and J lost 1, with 8 bases in between.

The rearrangement joins TRBV20-1 to TRBJ2-1, with 7 bases identical to TRBD2. This CDR3 contains 14 residues. After removal of 4 bases from V and 3 bases from J, the junction contained 6 bases not matched to a gene. Germline V gene lookup returns CDR1 DFQATT and CDR2 SNEGSKA (reference sequence). As DNA, the CDR3 is TGCAGTGCTAATGAAGGGACTAACTACAATGAGCAGTTCTTC. It translates to CSANEGTNYNEQFF.

The chain has TRBV18 and TRBJ1-2; D ambiguous. The CDR3 length is 16 residues. CDR1 and CDR2 (germline): KGHSH, LQKENI. Trimming pared 2 bases from V and 4 bases from J, leaving 17 bases between. CDR3 nucleotide sequence: TGTGCCAGCTCACCAGATTCGGTCGAGGAGGTCTATGGCTACACCTTC. This gives the protein CASSPDSVEEVYGYTF.

This chain links TRBV19 with TRBJ2-5, with D possibly TRBD1 on 5 matching bases. V was pared by 3 bases and J by 7 bases, with 12 bases between. Germline CDR1 and CDR2: LNHDA and SQIVND (reference sequence). The CDR3 totals 13 residues. DNA of the CDR3: TGTGCCAGTAGTATCCCAGGGTCGGGGACCCAGTACTTC. Translation gives CASSIPGSGTQYF. The complete variable domain, with remaining parts taken from reference TRBV19 and TRBJ2-5, reads DGGITQSPKYLFRKEGQNVTLSCEQNLNHDAMYWYRQDPGQGLRLIYYSQIVNDFQKGDIAEGYSVSREKKESFPLTVTSAQKNPTAFYLCASSIPGSGTQYFGPGTRLLVL.

This clone came up once. The chain carries TRBV20-1 and TRBJ1-1; no firm D call. This CDR3 contains 10 residues. Per germline, CDR1 DFQATT and CDR2 SNEGSKA (reference sequence). CDR3 bases: TGCAGCCCCATAAACACTGAAGCTTTCTTT. Translating gives CSPINTEAFF.

CDR3 DNA: TGTGCCAGCAGCTTAATTTCGGGAATTAAAACTGAAGCTTTCTTT. Translating gives CASSLISGIKTEAFF. V usage is TRBV11-1 and J usage is TRBJ1-1; D uncertain. Per germline, CDR1 SGHAT and CDR2 FQDESV (reference sequence). This CDR3 is 15 amino acids long. V was pared by 2 bases and J by 5 bases, with 15 bases between.

The chain joins TRBV29-1 to TRBJ2-1; TRBD1 or TRBD2 may be the D gene (5 bases each). The CDR3 covers 12 residues. Per the germline V gene, CDR1 is SQVTM and CDR2 is ANQGSEA. V lost 2 bases, J lost 7 bases, and 9 bases lay in between. The CDR3 protein is CSVEWGGNEQFF. CDR3 nucleotides: TGCAGCGTTGAATGGGGCGGGAATGAGCAGTTCTTC.

V is TRBV5-1 and J is TRBJ2-1; possibly TRBD1 for D (6 bases). CDR1 and CDR2 (germline): SGHRS, YFSETQ. V lost 0 bases, J lost 8 bases, and 15 bases lay in between. The CDR3 extends over 15 amino acids. CDR3 loop: CASSLEDRGYYEQFF. The CDR3 region has the DNA TGCGCCAGCAGCTTGGAGGACAGAGGTTACTATGAGCAGTTCTTC. Full variable domain (outside the CDR3, taken from reference TRBV5-1 and TRBJ2-1): KAGVTQTPRYLIKTRGQQVTLSCSPISGHRSVSWYQQTPGQGLQFLFEYFSETQRNKGNFPGRFSGRQFSNSRSEMNVSTLELGDSALYLCASSLEDRGYYEQFFGPGTRLTVL.

This chain uses TRBV12-3 or TRBV12-4 with TRBJ1-2, with no clear D. Trimming removed 6 bases at V and 8 bases at J, with 16 bases between. This CDR3 comprises 13 residues. The CDR3: CASRSTRGRGYTF. CDR3 coding DNA: TGTGCCAGCAGATCGACCCGGGGTCGGGGCTACACCTTC.

The chain links TRBV19 to TRBJ1-1, with D possibly TRBD1 on 5 matching bases. Trimming took off 7 bases at V and 0 bases at J, with 15 bases between the two ends. Germline values: CDR1 LNHDA, CDR2 SQIVND (reference sequence). The CDR3 consists of 15 residues. The CDR3 is CASKMRDGLNTEAFF. The CDR3 DNA sequence: TGTGCCAGTAAAATGAGGGACGGGCTGAACACTGAAGCTTTCTTT.

The chain carries TRBV18 and TRBJ1-1; D possibly corresponds to TRBD1 (6 bases). The CDR3 is made up of 13 amino acids. The ends were cut back, 8 bases at V and 4 bases at J, with 14 bases in the middle. Germline values: CDR1 KGHSH, CDR2 LQKENI. The CDR3 DNA follows: TGTGCCAGCGGGGAGGGGGTGGCCACTGAAGCTTTCTTT. It is translated as CASGEGVATEAFF.